Sequencing of this TCR beta chain was carried out in a study of beta chain features in type 1 diabetes. Study findings and constraints: Within the patient group, naive, central memory and Treg TCRB repertoires appeared more similar to each other than within healthy donors.

Germline CDR1 reads SGHTA; CDR2 reads FQGNSA. V was shortened by 8 bases and J by 7 bases, with 15 bases between the two germline ends. This CDR3 comprises 13 residues. The isolated RNA, all of it, was reverse transcribed, so expressed TCRB transcripts were what got sequenced. TCRdb keeps only in-frame clones here, not all; method: immunoSEQ multiplex PCR. The sample carries around 150,000 clones, about 7% recorded once. This clone occurred many times. No antigen is known for it. The sequence derives from a woman aged 25 to 39 in good health. V usage is TRBV7-2 and J usage is TRBJ1-5; D may be TRBD1 (5 bases). The sequenced material came from central memory CD4+ T cells from blood. CDR3 sequence (DNA): TGTGCCAGCTCGAAGCAGGGCGACCAGCCCCAGCATTTT. As protein: CASSKQGDQPQHF.